The 20 T cell receptor beta chains given below trace back to one sample, sequenced in a study of OX40 agonist ivuxolimab in advanced cancers. This table comes from immunoSEQ multiplex PCR, and its TCRdb copy is limited to in-frame clones, with some not included. The table lists fewer than 60,000 clones, around 85% of them singletons. This specimen was CD4+ or CD8+ T cells sorted from blood, taken in a trial of the OX40 agonist ivuxolimab. The source of these receptors is an adult with an advanced solid tumor such as melanoma, head and neck, liver or kidney cancer.

This clone has a single count. The genes are TRBV15 and TRBJ1-1; D gene unclear. There are 13 residues in the CDR3. Germline CDR1 is LNHNV and CDR2 is YYDKDF (reference sequence). Trimming cost V 1 base and J 4 bases, with 7 bases left between them. The CDR3 reads CATSRVVGTEAFF. The CDR3 nucleotides are TGTGCCACCAGCAGAGTTGTTGGCACTGAAGCTTTCTTT.

The chain links TRBV19 to TRBJ2-1; D perhaps matches TRBD2 (5 bases). This CDR3 has 15 amino acids. The germline CDR1 and CDR2 sequences are LNHDA and SQIVND (reference sequence). Trimming shortened V by 1 base and J by 8 bases, and 15 bases separated the two germline ends. The CDR3 bases are TGTGCCAGTAGTATAGCGGGAATGTCGTCGTATGAGCAGTTCTTC. Amino acid sequence: CASSIAGMSSYEQFF.

This chain uses TRBV14 with TRBJ2-4; D remains unclear. The ends were cut back, 3 bases at V and 9 bases at J, with 12 bases in the middle. Germline lookup yields CDR1 SGHDN and CDR2 FVKESK. This CDR3 is built from 13 residues. The CDR3 region is CASSQYGFGIQYF. As DNA, the CDR3 is TGTGCCAGCAGCCAGTACGGATTTGGCATTCAGTACTTC.

The gene calls are TRBV5-6 and TRBJ2-5; 9 nucleotides agree with TRBD2. CDR1 SGHDT and CDR2 YYEEEE come from the germline V gene. The ends lost 6 bases at V and 5 bases at J; junction bases unmatched: 11. This CDR3 is built from 15 residues. The CDR3 nucleotides read TGTGCCAGCAATATACTAGCGGGCGCTGGGGAGACCCAGTACTTC. It specifies CASNILAGAGETQYF.

This CDR3 reads CASSYGQDYGYTF. In DNA form, the CDR3 reads TGTGCCAGCAGTTACGGACAGGACTATGGCTACACCTTC. The rearrangement joins TRBV6-6 to TRBJ1-2; 7 bases agree with TRBD1. The junction had 0 bases not matched to a gene; V was cut back by 2 bases and J by 3 bases. The CDR3 covers 13 residues. Germline CDR1 reads MNHNY; CDR2 reads SVGAGI (reference sequence).

The chain couples TRBV18 to TRBJ2-3, with D perhaps TRBD1 or TRBD2 (5 bases each). V dropped 2 bases and J dropped 6 bases, with 15 bases sitting between them. The CDR3 consists of 15 residues. Germline V CDR1 and CDR2: KGHSH, LQKENI. The CDR3 loop reads CASSPERDRGDTQYF. For the CDR3, the DNA is TGTGCCAGCTCACCAGAAAGGGACCGAGGGGATACGCAGTATTTT.

The rearrangement links TRBV10-3 to TRBJ2-4; D tentatively reads TRBD1 or TRBD2 (5 bases each). The CDR3 sequence is 13 residues long. Germline CDR1 ENHRY, CDR2 SYGVKD. V lost 8 bases to trimming and J lost 7 bases, with 15 bases between them. CDR3 DNA sequence: TGTGCCATCGGGGGATCCGACGCGAACATTCAGTACTTC. Its protein product is CAIGGSDANIQYF.

The chain uses TRBV11-2 and TRBJ2-1, with D perhaps being TRBD1 or TRBD2 (5 bases each). The CDR3 contains 15 residues. CDR1 is SGHAT and CDR2 is FQNNGV in the germline V gene. V lost 0 bases to trimming and J lost 4 bases, with 10 bases between them. This CDR3 is CASSLDRGRYNEQFF. CDR3 nucleotide sequence: TGTGCCAGCAGCTTAGACCGGGGACGATACAATGAGCAGTTCTTC.

This sequence joins TRBV5-5 and TRBJ1-1, with TRBD1 matching 10 bases. From germline, CDR1 is SGHKS and CDR2 YYEKEE (reference sequence). This CDR3 has 15 amino acids. V was pared by 4 bases and J by 1 base, with 4 bases of the junction left unmatched. The CDR3: CASSPRQGANTEAFF. The CDR3 DNA sequence: TGTGCCAGCAGCCCACGACAGGGGGCGAACACTGAAGCTTTCTTT.

Written as DNA, the CDR3 is TGTGCCAGCAGCTTGGCCGCGACAGGGGCTAACTATGGCTACACCTTC. Encoded protein: CASSLAATGANYGYTF. V gene TRBV5-6 combines with J gene TRBJ1-2, with 8 bases aligning to TRBD1. The CDR3 is made up of 16 amino acids. The V segment lost 0 bases and the J segment 0 bases; nucleotides outside the gene matches: 4. CDR1 is SGHDT, CDR2 YYEEEE, per germline. The whole variable domain, remainder taken from reference TRBV5-6 and TRBJ1-2, is DAGVTQSPTHLIKTRGQQVTLRCSPKSGHDTVSWYQQALGQGPQFIFQYYEEEERQRGNFPDRFSGHQFPNYSSELNVNALLLGDSALYLCASSLAATGANYGYTFGSGTRLTVV.

This clone was counted a single time. The genes are TRBV7-3 and TRBJ2-1; D is unclear. From germline, CDR1 is SGHTA and CDR2 FQGTGA. There are 14 residues in the CDR3. The V end lost 5 bases, the J end lost 5 bases, and 13 bases lay between the germline ends. CDR3 region: CASSVSEIHNEQFF. CDR3 nucleotide sequence: TGTGCCAGCAGCGTATCTGAGATCCACAATGAGCAGTTCTTC.

The rearrangement links TRBV5-4 to TRBJ2-7; D is possibly TRBD1 or TRBD2 (6 bases each). This CDR3 is built from 16 residues. The germline V gene encodes CDR1 SGHNT and CDR2 YYREEE (reference sequence). Trimming removed 0 bases at V and 1 base at J, with 14 bases between. The CDR3 region has the DNA TGTGCCAGCAGCTTGGCCCCGGGGGCGAGTTCCTACGAGCAGTACTTC. Translation gives CASSLAPGASSYEQYF.

V is TRBV28 and J is TRBJ2-5; D unresolved. This CDR3 has 13 residues. Per germline, CDR1 MDHEN and CDR2 SYDVKM. V was cut by 3 bases and J by 1 base, with 6 bases left in between. The CDR3 region is CASSFFLQETQYF. The CDR3 nucleotides read TGTGCCAGCAGTTTTTTCCTCCAAGAGACCCAGTACTTC.

The chain employs TRBV29-1 and TRBJ2-3; 7 bases match TRBD2. Germline loops: CDR1 SQVTM, CDR2 ANQGSEA. This CDR3 contains 15 residues. J gave up 2 bases and V 3 bases, and 8 bases lay outside the gene matches. Here the CDR3 DNA reads TGCAGCGTTGATGGTTCGGGGACTAACACAGATACGCAGTATTTT. Residues: CSVDGSGTNTDTQYF.

V is TRBV15 and J is TRBJ2-5; TRBD2 is a possible D gene (6 bases). CDR3 length: 13 residues. Trimming took 8 bases from V and 1 from J, leaving 11 bases between them. The germline CDR1 and CDR2 sequences are LNHNV and YYDKDF (reference sequence). CDR3 sequence reads: CATPGSAQETQYF. DNA of the CDR3: TGTGCCACCCCCGGGAGTGCCCAAGAGACCCAGTACTTC.

The chain recombines TRBV7-9 with TRBJ2-7; 8 nucleotides match TRBD2. The CDR3 is 14 residues long. Germline assignment: CDR1 SEHNR and CDR2 FQNEAQ (reference sequence). The V and J ends lost 2 bases and 8 bases, in that order; junction bases with no gene match: 8. This CDR3 is CASSLTSGTTKQYF. CDR3 bases: TGTGCCAGCAGCTTAACTAGCGGAACTACGAAGCAGTACTTC.

The genes are TRBV2 and TRBJ2-7; TRBD2 matches at 7 bases. The germline gives CDR1 SNHLY, CDR2 FYNNEI. The CDR3 has 12 amino acids. Trimming took 0 bases from V and 8 from J; bases not matched to a gene: 1. The CDR3 protein is CASSEAAGKQYF. For the CDR3, the DNA is TGTGCCAGCAGTGAAGCAGCGGGGAAGCAGTACTTC.

The chain recombines TRBV2 with TRBJ2-5; unclear D gene. Trimming removed 6 bases at V and 9 bases at J, with 8 bases between. This CDR3 has 10 amino acids. CDR1 and CDR2 from the germline V gene are SNHLY and FYNNEI. This chain's CDR3 is CASRVGPQYF. The DNA for the CDR3 is TGTGCCAGCAGGGTCGGGCCCCAGTACTTC.

This rearrangement joins TRBV6-5 to TRBJ2-2; TRBD1 might be the D (5 bases). V lost 0 bases, J lost 4 bases, and 9 bases lay in between. Germline V gene lookup returns CDR1 MNHEY and CDR2 SVGAGI. CDR3 length: 15 residues. DNA for the CDR3: TGTGCCAGCAGTTACTCGAAGCAGGGCACCGGGGAGCTGTTTTTT. Its protein is CASSYSKQGTGELFF.

V gene TRBV4-2 combines with J gene TRBJ1-2; D gene uncertain. Germline-derived CDR1 and CDR2 are LGHNA and YNFKEQ. CDR3 size: 11 residues. V was shortened by 1 base and J by 8 bases, with 5 bases between the two germline ends. The CDR3 sequence is CASSQGSGYTF. The CDR3 nucleotides are TGTGCCAGCAGCCAAGGGTCCGGCTACACCTTC.